A single T cell receptor (beta chain) is shown here with its context. Antigen unknown. The data belong to a study of CXCR3-negative and CXCR3-positive naive CD8 T cells. Findings and caveats of the study: Relative to CXCR3-negative naive cells, CXCR3-positive naive cells had more hydrophobic TRB CDR3s. For the naive subsets, surface CD5 was similar, and TCR strength was inferred from TRB CDR3 properties.

The study made its TRB cDNA libraries by 5' RACE, adding UMI labels. Reanalyzing the 5' RACE reads, TCRdb keeps one entry per CDR3 protein, without DNA. With 150,000 to 170,000 distinct CDR3 sequences in the sample, the ten largest clones hold approximately 0.51%. The CDR3 totals 16 residues. Germline CDR1 and CDR2: LNHDA and SQIVND (reference sequence). Triplicate sorting captured about 300,000 cells each from every CD8+ T cell subset. The V and J genes are TRBV19 and TRBJ2-4; the TCRdb D gene call, TRBD1, has no DNA to confirm it. This sequence originates from a human donor in good health. Some clones in this sample may be carry-over from other donors' samples. Sequencing input: naive CXCR3+ CD8+ T cells from blood. Subset defined: CD45RO-CCR7+CD27+CD95- naive CD8+ T cells expressing CXCR3 (TNR3+). The CDR3 sequence: CASSAKSGQSLIIQYF. The full variable domain, with the rest looked up from reference TRBV19 and TRBJ2-4, is DGGITQSPKYLFRKEGQNVTLSCEQNLNHDAMYWYRQDPGQGLRLIYYSQIVNDFQKGDIAEGYSVSREKKESFPLTVTSAQKNPTAFYLCASSAKSGQSLIIQYFGAGTRLSVL.